The 30 T cell receptor beta chains below were found in one sample sequenced in a study of vaccination and CD4 T cells after COVID-19. Cultured CD4+ T-cell DNA underwent Oncomine TCR Beta short-read sequencing. TCRdb itself ran the PCR reads through MiXCR, one entry per CDR3 protein. The data contain about 8,600 distinct CDR3 sequences, more than 45% of them singletons. Treatment given: 10-day PBMC culture with coronavirus spike peptide pools or control peptides (ViraFEST assay). Investigators obtained the unexposed donor's CD4+ T cells before the COVID-19 pandemic (2011-2018). Their recognized antigens are unknown. Material for sequencing was CD4+ T cells from blood, cultured in vitro. The origin of the receptors is a human donor in good health.

The rearrangement joins TRBV7-8 to TRBJ2-7; TRBD2 matches at 7 bases. The V and J ends lost 4 bases and 4 bases, in that order; junction bases with no gene match: 10. The CDR3 spans 15 residues. CDR1 is SGHVS, CDR2 FQNEAQ, per germline. The CDR3 DNA is TGTGCCAGCAGCTCCCTAGGGCTAGCGGAATACGAGCAGTACTTC. Translated: CASSSLGLAEYEQYF. Full variable domain (missing parts from reference TRBV7-8 and TRBJ2-7): GAGVSQSPRYKVAKRGQDVALRCDPISGHVSLFWYQQALGQGPEFLTYFQNEAQLDKSGLPSDRFFAERPEGSVSTLKIQRTQQEDSAVYLCASSSLGLAEYEQYFGPGTRLTVT.

The chain links TRBV7-2 to TRBJ1-1, with TRBD1 matching 8 bases. V was pared by 2 bases and J by 5 bases, with 1 base of the junction left unmatched. This CDR3 has 13 residues. The V gene's germline CDR1 is SGHTA and CDR2 FQGNSA. CDR3 bases: TGTGCCAGCAGCTTAAACAGGGGGACTGAAGCTTTCTTT. As protein: CASSLNRGTEAFF. Variable domain in full (rest from reference TRBV7-2 and TRBJ1-1): GAGVSQSPSNKVTEKGKDVELRCDPISGHTALYWYRQSLGQGLEFLIYFQGNSAPDKSGLPSDRFSAERTGGSVSTLTIQRTQQEDSAVYLCASSLNRGTEAFFGQGTRLTVV.

The chain recombines TRBV7-2 with TRBJ2-3, with TRBD2 matching 8 bases. CDR3 length: 14 residues. Losses at the gene ends were 3 bases for V and 4 bases for J; bases not matched to a gene: 3. Germline CDR1 reads SGHTA; CDR2 reads FQGNSA. The CDR3 spells CASSFPLAADTQYF. For the CDR3, the DNA is TGTGCCAGCAGCTTCCCACTAGCGGCAGATACGCAGTATTTT. Complete variable domain (other parts from reference TRBV7-2 and TRBJ2-3): GAGVSQSPSNKVTEKGKDVELRCDPISGHTALYWYRQSLGQGLEFLIYFQGNSAPDKSGLPSDRFSAERTGGSVSTLTIQRTQQEDSAVYLCASSFPLAADTQYFGPGTRLTVL.

This clonotype occurred a few times. The rearrangement uses TRBV28 and TRBJ2-7; 7 bases align to TRBD2. CDR3 length equals 15 residues. V lost 5 bases, J lost 4 bases, and 11 bases stayed unmatched. Per germline, CDR1 MDHEN and CDR2 SYDVKM. CDR3 coding DNA: TGTGCCAGCAGTCCGCCCGGGGCGGGAGAGTACGAGCAGTACTTC. It translates to CASSPPGAGEYEQYF.

The chain employs TRBV7-6 and TRBJ2-2; 8 bases align to TRBD2. The CDR3 length is 18 residues. Germline CDR1 SGHVS, CDR2 FNYEAQ. V shed 5 bases, J shed 0 bases, and the junction held 11 bases outside the gene matches. CDR3 loop: CASSRGFAGGANTGELFF. CDR3 nucleotides: TGTGCCAGCAGCCGGGGGTTTGCGGGGGGCGCGAACACCGGGGAGCTGTTTTTT. The entire variable domain, with the rest obtained from reference TRBV7-6 and TRBJ2-2, is as follows: GAGVSQSPRYKVTKRGQDVALRCDPISGHVSLYWYRQALGQGPEFLTYFNYEAQQDKSGLPNDRFSAERPEGSISTLTIQRTEQRDSAMYRCASSRGFAGGANTGELFFGEGSRLTVL.

The chain has TRBV6-2 or TRBV6-3 and TRBJ1-5, with 10 nucleotides matching TRBD1. Trimming at V came to 5 bases and at J to 2 bases, leaving 3 bases not matched to a gene. Germline CDR1 and CDR2: MNHEY and SVGEGT. This CDR3 spans 15 amino acids. CDR3 region: CASSRGTGGNQPQHF. For the CDR3, the DNA is TGTGCCAGCAGTCGGGGGACAGGGGGCAATCAGCCCCAGCATTTT.

This chain uses TRBV30 with TRBJ1-6; D gene ambiguous. The CDR3 covers 14 residues. Germline V gene data show CDR1 as GTSNPN and CDR2 as SVGIG (reference sequence). Between the trimmed V and J ends, which lost 4 bases and 0 bases, there was a span of 7 bases. The CDR3 here is CAWTRSSYNSPLHF. CDR3 DNA sequence: TGTGCCTGGACGAGGAGCTCCTATAATTCACCCCTCCACTTT.

The J gene is TRBJ1-1, the V gene TRBV10-3, with D tentatively TRBD1 (6 bases). Looked up from germline, CDR1 is ENHRY and CDR2 is SYGVKD. The CDR3 runs 14 residues. Between the trimmed V and J ends, which lost 3 bases and 2 bases, there was a span of 10 bases. This chain's CDR3 is CAISDVRGNTEAFF. The DNA for the CDR3 is TGTGCCATCAGTGACGTCAGGGGAAACACTGAAGCTTTCTTT.

The chain has TRBV7-9 and TRBJ2-3, with 7 bases identical to TRBD2. In germline, CDR1 is SEHNR, CDR2 FQNEAQ (reference sequence). V was clipped by 5 bases and J by 2 bases; unmatched bases: 13. The CDR3 runs 17 residues. The CDR3 spells CASSPRDYGFNTDTQYF. CDR3 nucleotides: TGTGCCAGCAGCCCCCGGGACTATGGATTTAACACAGATACGCAGTATTTT. Full variable domain (rest looked up from reference TRBV7-9 and TRBJ2-3): DTGVSQNPRHKITKRGQNVTFRCDPISEHNRLYWYRQTLGQGPEFLTYFQNEAQLEKSRLLSDRFSAERPKGSFSTLEIQRTEQGDSAMYLCASSPRDYGFNTDTQYFGPGTRLTVL.

The genes are TRBV20-1 and TRBJ2-7; no definite D call. Germline V gene lookup returns CDR1 DFQATT and CDR2 SNEGSKA (reference sequence). The CDR3 runs 15 residues. Trimming cost V 5 bases and J 0 bases, with 17 bases left between them. The CDR3 DNA sequence: TGCAGTGCTGCTGCGGTTGCGTCGAGCTCCTACGAGCAGTACTTC. As protein: CSAAAVASSSYEQYF.

The chain uses TRBV6-5 and TRBJ2-7; D gene unclear. V lost 2 bases and J 4 bases, leaving 6 bases between the germline ends. The CDR3 length is 12 residues. Germline loops: CDR1 MNHEY, CDR2 SVGAGI. As DNA, the CDR3 is TGTGCCAGCAGTTACACAAGATACGAGCAGTACTTC. It is translated as CASSYTRYEQYF.

This chain uses TRBV2 with TRBJ1-6, with unresolved D. There are 14 residues in the CDR3. The V gene lost 1 base and the J gene lost 7 bases, with 8 bases spanning the gap. Germline V gives CDR1 SNHLY, CDR2 FYNNEI. CDR3 protein: CASSEGRRNSPLHF. The CDR3 DNA follows: TGTGCCAGCAGTGAAGGGAGGCGGAATTCACCCCTCCACTTT.

The chain joins TRBV12-3 or TRBV12-4 to TRBJ2-7, with D unclear. V lost 9 bases, J lost 2 bases, and 32 bases lay in between. The CDR3 consists of 19 residues. Here the CDR3 reads CASFKFILGSVQKTYEQYF. CDR3 DNA sequence: TGTGCCAGTTTTAAGTTTATTCTGGGTTCAGTACAAAAAACCTACGAGCAGTACTTC.

The chain joins TRBV28 to TRBJ2-3; 8 positions agree with TRBD2. V lost 3 bases and J lost 0; bases outside the gene matches: 5. The CDR3 spans 16 residues. Germline CDR1 reads MDHEN; CDR2 reads SYDVKM. The CDR3 DNA follows: TGTGCCAGCAGTTTCGGGAGGGGGTCTAGCACAGATACGCAGTATTTT. Amino acids: CASSFGRGSSTDTQYF.

The chain employs TRBV20-1 and TRBJ2-7; TRBD1 is a possible D gene (5 bases). The CDR3 loop spans 12 amino acids. CDR1 is DFQATT and CDR2 is SNEGSKA in the germline V gene (reference sequence). V shed 2 bases and J shed 7 bases, with 12 bases lying between them. CDR3 nucleotide sequence: TGCAGTGCTAGATCGCAGGGAAGGGAGCAGTACTTC. It yields the protein CSARSQGREQYF.

A few counts support this clonotype. V usage is TRBV21-1 and J usage is TRBJ2-1; the table gives TRBD2 as D, unverified against the DNA. TRBV21-1 is noted as a pseudogene. This CDR3 region has 15 residues. The CDR3 region is CASPKTSGGPNEQFF. For the CDR3, the DNA is TGTGCCAGCCCTAAGACTAGCGGGGGACCCAATGAGCAGTTCTTC.

This chain connects TRBV9 to TRBJ1-1; 7 nucleotides agree with TRBD1. The V gene's germline CDR1 is SGDLS and CDR2 YYNGEE. The J segment lost 6 bases and the V segment lost 5 bases, leaving 10 bases of the junction unmatched. The CDR3 consists of 14 residues. The CDR3 nucleotides are TGTGCCAGCAGTGCAACAGGGGCCGGGGCTGAAGCTTTCTTT. Protein sequence: CASSATGAGAEAFF.

This clonotype was detected a few times. The chain couples TRBV10-3 to TRBJ2-5; weak D call: TRBD1 (5 bases). Germline V gives CDR1 ENHRY, CDR2 SYGVKD. Between the trimmed V and J ends, which lost 3 bases and 2 bases, there was a span of 10 bases. This CDR3 is 14 amino acids long. CDR3 sequence reads: CAISDKGPQETQYF. The CDR3 region has the DNA TGTGCCATCAGTGATAAGGGGCCGCAAGAGACCCAGTACTTC.

This chain links TRBV6-1 with TRBJ1-2; D perhaps matches TRBD1 (6 bases). The CDR3 spans 13 residues. V dropped 8 bases and J dropped 2 bases, with 12 bases sitting between them. Germline loops: CDR1 MNHNS, CDR2 SASEGT. CDR3 in amino acids: CASDRDRNYGYTF. CDR3 sequence (DNA): TGTGCCAGCGATAGAGACAGGAACTATGGCTACACCTTC.

Comment on this clonotype: The limits of the CDR3 on the DNA are not certain, so only TCRdb's listed CDR3 is given. This chain uses TRBV27 with TRBJ1-1; the table's TRBD1 call for D was not verified on the DNA. The CDR3 has 24 residues if both end residues are counted. Germline V gives CDR1 MNHEY, CDR2 SMNVEV (reference sequence). CDR3 amino acids: CASSLSGANVLTFGAGRGHTEAFF.

The chain links TRBV5-1 to TRBJ1-2; 7 bases are shared with TRBD1. Germline loops: CDR1 SGHRS, CDR2 YFSETQ. There are 16 residues in the CDR3. J gave up 0 bases and V 3 bases, and 8 bases lay outside the gene matches. This CDR3 reads CASSSPGTASNYGYTF. CDR3 bases: TGCGCCAGCAGCTCCCCCGGGACAGCTTCTAACTATGGCTACACCTTC.

The chain employs TRBV30 and TRBJ2-1; 14 bases line up with TRBD2. In germline, CDR1 is GTSNPN, CDR2 SVGIG (reference sequence). The J segment lost 6 bases and the V segment lost 8 bases, leaving 21 bases of the junction unmatched. The CDR3 covers 19 residues. The DNA for the CDR3 is TGTGCCAGACGTGGGACTAGCGGGGGACTGGGGGGTTGGGTCAATGAGCAGTTCTTC. It translates to CARRGTSGGLGGWVNEQFF.

The V call is TRBV11-2, the J call TRBJ2-6; the D is unclear. Trimming took off 8 bases at V and 2 bases at J, with 13 bases between the two ends. The germline V gene encodes CDR1 SGHAT and CDR2 FQNNGV. CDR3 size: 15 residues. The CDR3 DNA reads TGTGCCAGCCAATACATGCGGCCTGGGGCCAACGTCCTGACTTTC. As protein: CASQYMRPGANVLTF. Filled out from reference TRBV11-2 and TRBJ2-6, the complete variable domain reads EAGVAQSPRYKIIEKRQSVAFWCNPISGHATLYWYQQILGQGPKLLIQFQNNGVVDDSQLPKDRFSAERLKGVDSTLKIQPAKLEDSAVYLCASQYMRPGANVLTFGAGSRLTVL.

This clonotype came up a few times. The chain is built from TRBV20-1 and TRBJ2-7, with TRBD2 matching over 12 bases. Germline CDR1 and CDR2: DFQATT and SNEGSKA (reference sequence). Trimming at V came to 2 bases and at J to 1 base, leaving 3 bases not matched to a gene. The CDR3 is 15 residues long. The CDR3 DNA follows: TGCAGTGCTAGACGACTAGCGGGAGAGTCCTACGAGCAGTACTTC. Protein product: CSARRLAGESYEQYF.

This clonotype has more than one count but fewer than ten. The CDR3 spells CASRRSGLQETQYF. DNA of the CDR3: TGTGCCAGTCGGCGTAGCGGCCTGCAAGAGACCCAGTACTTC. V is TRBV2 and J is TRBJ2-5, with D maybe TRBD2 (6 bases). Germline lookup yields CDR1 SNHLY and CDR2 FYNNEI. V was trimmed by 9 bases and J by 2 bases, leaving 16 bases between them. This CDR3 has 14 residues.

V gene TRBV6-1 combines with J gene TRBJ2-1; possible D gene TRBD2, 6 bases. Germline assignment: CDR1 MNHNS and CDR2 SASEGT. The CDR3 is 15 amino acids. The V gene lost 7 bases and the J gene lost 2 bases, with 15 bases spanning the gap. CDR3 coding DNA: TGTGCCAGCATGAAATGGGGGGTTACCTACAATGAGCAGTTCTTC. This gives the protein CASMKWGVTYNEQFF.

The rearrangement uses TRBV5-4 and TRBJ1-2; the D gene is possibly TRBD1 (6 bases). Germline CDR1 and CDR2: SGHNT and YYREEE (reference sequence). CDR3 length: 12 amino acids. The germline V and J ends were trimmed by 1 base and 7 bases, with 8 bases remaining between them. This CDR3 is CASSLTGLGYTF. The DNA for the CDR3 is TGTGCCAGCAGCTTGACAGGGCTTGGCTACACCTTC.

This clonotype was observed a handful of times. The V gene is TRBV19, the J gene TRBJ1-5; 8 bases match TRBD1. The CDR3 consists of 15 residues. Germline V gene lookup returns CDR1 LNHDA and CDR2 SQIVND (reference sequence). V trimming: 8 bases; J trimming: 7 bases; junction bases outside the gene matches: 13. The CDR3: CASGVRGRGPQPQHF. The CDR3 DNA is TGTGCCAGTGGAGTTCGTGGCAGGGGGCCCCAGCCCCAGCATTTT.

This clonotype was detected a few times. The genes are TRBV5-4 and TRBJ2-5; D is uncertain. V lost 5 bases and J lost 4, with 12 bases in between. The CDR3 covers 13 residues. Germline assignment: CDR1 SGHNT and CDR2 YYREEE (reference sequence). The CDR3 loop reads CASRYEGRETQYF. Written as DNA, the CDR3 is TGTGCCAGCAGATACGAAGGTCGAGAGACCCAGTACTTC.

The rearrangement uses TRBV2 and TRBJ1-5; D remains ambiguous. The CDR3 is made up of 13 amino acids. The germline CDR1 and CDR2 sequences are SNHLY and FYNNEI. Trimming pared 6 bases from V and 4 bases from J, leaving 10 bases between. The CDR3: CASRFLGNQPQHF. CDR3 sequence (DNA): TGTGCCAGCAGATTCTTAGGAAATCAGCCCCAGCATTTT.